This T cell receptor beta chain emerged from a study of blood T cell repertoires in COVID-19. About the research overall: Samples representing acute and convalescent COVID-19 were sourced from the United States, Italy and Spain. The analysed material was cDNA or gDNA that came from T cells, B-cell-depleted T cells, or PBMCs.

Under the authors' procedure: Scientists estimated how many nucleated cells there were by amplifying reference gene primers. Only in-frame clones appear in the TCRdb table, and some are missing; sequencing was by immunoSEQ multiplex PCR. That table is the source of V, J and clone size, and D and trimming were worked out from the DNA. The sample lists about 140,000 clones, more than 80% seen once, with 8% to 13% in the top ten. Trimming removed 5 bases from V and 4 bases from J, with 12 bases in between. CDR3 length: 14 amino acids. Germline lookup yields CDR1 MNHEY and CDR2 SVGAGI. The sample consisted of peripheral blood. The chain links TRBV6-5 to TRBJ1-3; D gene ambiguous. This clonotype originated in a woman older than 75 with acute or convalescent COVID-19. The CDR3 nucleotides read TGTGCCAGCAGTCCAAGTGGCTCCGGAAACACCATATATTTT. Translation gives CASSPSGSGNTIYF.